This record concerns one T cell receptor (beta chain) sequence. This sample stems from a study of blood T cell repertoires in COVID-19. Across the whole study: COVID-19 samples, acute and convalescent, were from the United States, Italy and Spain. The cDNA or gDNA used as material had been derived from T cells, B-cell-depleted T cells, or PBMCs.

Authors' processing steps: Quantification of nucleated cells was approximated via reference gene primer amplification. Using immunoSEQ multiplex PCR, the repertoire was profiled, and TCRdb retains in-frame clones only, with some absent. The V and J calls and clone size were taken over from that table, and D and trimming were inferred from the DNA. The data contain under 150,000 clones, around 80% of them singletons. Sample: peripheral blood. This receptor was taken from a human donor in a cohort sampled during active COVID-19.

CDR3 loop: CASRDRTGWVEQYF. CDR3 bases: TGTGCCAGCAGAGATCGGACAGGGTGGGTCGAGCAGTACTTC. The chain has TRBV2 and TRBJ2-7, with 8 nucleotides matching TRBD1. The CDR3 has 14 residues. CDR1 is SNHLY and CDR2 is FYNNEI in the germline V gene. The V segment lost 6 bases and the J segment 6 bases; nucleotides outside the gene matches: 10.